Listed here are 2 T cell receptor beta chains from one sample, sequenced in a study of cytotoxic CD8 clonotypes in ibrutinib-treated CLL (dated by TCRdb to about 2021). Libraries were made using the immunoSEQ multiplex PCR assay. Here the immuneACCESS table is served through TCRdb, limited to in-frame sequences with V and J called. Missing clones are a known gap in these copies; in checked studies unresolved V genes cover under half, and the rest lacks a known reason. For this sample the table gives over 130,000 clones, of which more than 75% were detected only once. 7.6% of the sample is held by the ten biggest clonotypes. The sample was PBMCs, taken after 36 months of ibrutinib treatment. These receptors all come from a human donor with chronic lymphocytic leukemia.

The chain uses TRBV7-2 and TRBJ2-3; D unresolved. Between the trimmed V and J ends, which lost 5 bases and 0 bases, there was a span of 9 bases. Germline V gene data show CDR1 as SGHTA and CDR2 as FQGNSA. The CDR3 consists of 14 residues. This CDR3 reads CASSQESSTDTQYF. The DNA for the CDR3 is TGTGCCAGCAGCCAAGAATCAAGCACAGATACGCAGTATTTT.

The rearrangement uses TRBV2 and TRBJ2-7, with D possibly TRBD1 on 5 matching bases. Germline loops: CDR1 SNHLY, CDR2 FYNNEI. V lost 7 bases to trimming and J lost 0 bases, with 19 bases between them. CDR3 size: 16 residues. The CDR3 bases are TGTGCCAGCAATAATGGCCAGGGAAGGAGCTCCTACGAGCAGTACTTC. This gives the protein CASNNGQGRSSYEQYF. Looking up the rest from reference TRBV2 and TRBJ2-7 gives the full variable domain: EPEVTQTPSHQVTQMGQEVILRCVPISNHLYFYWYRQILGQKVEFLVSFYNNEISEKSEIFDDQFSVERPDGSNFTLKIRSTKLEDSAMYFCASNNGQGRSSYEQYFGPGTRLTVT.